A single T cell receptor beta chain is shown here with its context. Its antigen is as yet unknown. Repertoires were generated with immunoSEQ multiplex PCR, while TCRdb's copy carries only in-frame clones and drops some. The table lists 35,000 to 55,000 clones, 65% to 90% of them singletons. This sample is drawn from a study of OX40 agonist ivuxolimab in advanced cancers. General observations from the study: Low levels of normalized T-cell clonal expansion also appeared in some nonresponders.

The sequence came from an adult with an advanced solid tumor such as melanoma, head and neck, liver or kidney cancer. The sequences come from CD4+ or CD8+ T cells sorted from blood, collected in a trial of the OX40 agonist ivuxolimab.

CDR3 protein: CATSRAYYEQYF. In nucleotides, the CDR3 is TGTGCCACCAGCAGAGCGTACTACGAGCAGTACTTC. This rearrangement joins TRBV15 to TRBJ2-7; no definite D call. Looked up from germline, CDR1 is LNHNV and CDR2 is YYDKDF (reference sequence). V was trimmed by 1 base and J by 3 bases, leaving 4 bases between them. The length of the CDR3 is 12 residues. The full variable domain, completed using reference TRBV15 and TRBJ2-7, is DAMVIQNPRYQVTQFGKPVTLSCSQTLNHNVMYWYQQKSSQAPKLLFHYYDKDFNNEADTPDNFQSRRPNTSFCFLDIRSPGLGDTAMYLCATSRAYYEQYFGPGTRLTVT.